Given below is one TCR beta chain in context. These data are taken from a study of blood T cell repertoires in COVID-19. CDR1 and CDR2 from the germline V gene are ENHRY and SYGVKD. The CDR3 length is 13 residues. The V end lost 10 bases, the J end lost 1 base, and 13 bases lay between the germline ends. TCRdb's copy holds only in-frame clones and misses some; the assay was immunoSEQ multiplex PCR. Of hundreds of thousands of clones in the sample, 86% were seen once. The material sequenced was PBMCs or T cells enriched from blood (not recorded which). The rearrangement uses TRBV10-3 and TRBJ2-5; the D is unclear. This clonotype was sampled from a woman aged 45-59 years in a cohort exposed to, infected with or recovered from COVID-19 (not recorded which). CDR3 sequence reads: CATQPSAQETQYF. The CDR3, as DNA: TGTGCCACCCAGCCCAGCGCCCAAGAGACCCAGTACTTC.